A selection of T cell receptor beta chains follows, all from one sample in a study of blood T cell repertoires in COVID-19. TCRdb's table, derived via immunoSEQ multiplex PCR, lists solely in-frame clones and lacks some. Of about 160,000 clones listed, roughly 87% are singletons. The sample was peripheral blood. The source of these receptors is a woman aged 55-70 years who had recovered from COVID-19. Both conserved end residues are part of each CDR3. The D gene is left open where the match is weak. Expanded clones are given a class, and other clones once, few, many or no size at all.

cdr3_nt cdr3_aa j_call v_call clone_size d_call
TGTGCCAGCAGCTTGGCGGGACAGGAGGTCGAAGCTTTCTTT CASSLAGQEVEAFF TRBJ1-1 TRBV5-5 - TRBD1
TGTGCCAGCTCACCGGGGACAGGGGAAGAGACCCAGTACTTC CASSPGTGEETQYF TRBJ2-5 TRBV18 - TRBD1
TGTGCCACCTCTGATGACAGGGGTGGGGCCAACGTCCTGACTTTC CATSDDRGGANVLTF TRBJ2-6 TRBV24-1 - TRBD1
TGTGCCAGCAGCCCCCAGACAGGGGCAGGCACAGATACGCAGTATTTT CASSPQTGAGTDTQYF TRBJ2-3 TRBV7-9 - TRBD1
TGTGCCAGCAGCCTACAGGAAAACCCTGGAAACACCATATATTTT CASSLQENPGNTIYF TRBJ1-3 TRBV5-5 few -
TGTGCCAGCAGCCTGAGCGGGACAGGGGTTGAGCAGTACTTC CASSLSGTGVEQYF TRBJ2-7 TRBV5-4 - TRBD1
TGTGCCAGCAGCCTCCGGTCCGGGACTCTGGATACGCAGTATTTT CASSLRSGTLDTQYF TRBJ2-3 TRBV11-3 - -
TGTGCCAGCAGTTTGAGGGCGGCCCGAGGGCTGTTTTTT CASSLRAARGLFF TRBJ1-4 TRBV12-3/TRBV12-4 - -
TGTGCCAGCTCATTCACAGACCAAGAGACCCAGTACTTC CASSFTDQETQYF TRBJ2-5 TRBV18 - -
TGCGCCAGCAGCACCGGACAGGGCGTCACAGATACGCAGTATTTT CASSTGQGVTDTQYF TRBJ2-3 TRBV5-1 - TRBD1
TGTGCCAGTAGCCCTATGGGACAGGCTAAAGCCTACGAGCAGTACTTC CASSPMGQAKAYEQYF TRBJ2-7 TRBV19 - TRBD1
TGTGCCAGCAGTCCCCGACTGGGCAATCAGCCCCAGCATTTT CASSPRLGNQPQHF TRBJ1-5 TRBV27 - -
TGTGCCAGCAGCGCGCCCTCCGGGACTGAGGCCACTGAAGCTTTCTTT CASSAPSGTEATEAFF TRBJ1-1 TRBV9 - -
TGTGCCAGTAGTATAGAGCAGCGGCATTGGAATGAGCAGTTCTTC CASSIEQRHWNEQFF TRBJ2-1 TRBV19 once -
TGTGCCAGCAGCCCCGCCTGGGCTAGCGGGGGGGAAACAGATACGCAGTATTTT CASSPAWASGGETDTQYF TRBJ2-3 TRBV11-2 - TRBD2
TGTGCCACCAGTGATCAGGGGGGTGGCAGACCTTTACAAGAGACCCAGTACTTC CATSDQGGGRPLQETQYF TRBJ2-5 TRBV24-1 once -
TGTGCCAGCAGCTTTATGTTGAGTATGGATACGCAGTATTTT CASSFMLSMDTQYF TRBJ2-3 TRBV7-9 - -
TGCAGTGCTAGTGTGGGGACAGGGGGTCGTGTCTATGGCTACACCTTC CSASVGTGGRVYGYTF TRBJ1-2 TRBV20-1 - TRBD1
TGCGCCAGCAGCTTGGGGCTGTCGGGGGGCACTGAAGCTTTCTTT CASSLGLSGGTEAFF TRBJ1-1 TRBV5-1 - -
TGTGCCAGCAGCTTAGGACAGTACAATGAGCAGTTCTTC CASSLGQYNEQFF TRBJ2-1 TRBV11-3 - -
TGTGCCAGCAGTACAGCTCGCACTGAAGCTTTCTTT CASSTARTEAFF TRBJ1-1 TRBV12-3/TRBV12-4 few -
TGTGCCAGCAGTGTAGGACAGGATGCCTACGAGCAGTACTTC CASSVGQDAYEQYF TRBJ2-7 TRBV6-6 - TRBD1
TGTGCCAGCAGTTACTCGGGACTGTTCACTGAAGCTTTCTTT CASSYSGLFTEAFF TRBJ1-1 TRBV6-5 - -
TGTGCCAGCAGCTCTAGACTAGGCACAGATACGCAGTATTTT CASSSRLGTDTQYF TRBJ2-3 TRBV6-5 once -
TGTGCCAGCAGTGAAGCCGGCGGGGGGCGTGAGCAGTTCTTC CASSEAGGGREQFF TRBJ2-1 TRBV6-1 - TRBD2
TGTGCCAGTAGGCGGGACCCAACCTACGAGCAGTACTTC CASRRDPTYEQYF TRBJ2-7 TRBV19 - -
TGTGCCAGCAGTCCCACCGGGACAGCTAATCAGCCCCAGCATTTT CASSPTGTANQPQHF TRBJ1-5 TRBV28 - TRBD1
TGTGCCAGCAGTTTATCAGGATACAATGAGCAGTTCTTC CASSLSGYNEQFF TRBJ2-1 TRBV28 few -
TGTGCCACCAGCAGAGATATAGGGGGCCGGTCTGGAAACACCATATATTTT CATSRDIGGRSGNTIYF TRBJ1-3 TRBV15 - TRBD1
TGTGCCAGCAGTTTAAATACAGGGAACTATGGCTACACCTTC CASSLNTGNYGYTF TRBJ1-2 TRBV28 - -
TGTGCCAGCAGCCTCGGACAGGCCCACACGGAAGCTTTCTTT CASSLGQAHTEAFF TRBJ1-1 TRBV11-1 - TRBD1
TGTGCCAGCAGAGATATGACTGTTACGCAGTATTTT CASRDMTVTQYF TRBJ2-3 TRBV6-6 - -
TGTGCCAGCAGCTTAGGACACCTCCAAGAGACCCAGTACTTC CASSLGHLQETQYF TRBJ2-5 TRBV7-8 - -
TGTGCCACCAGCAGACCCAGCACAGGGGGCAATGAGCAGTTCTTC CATSRPSTGGNEQFF TRBJ2-1 TRBV15 once TRBD1
TGTGCCAGCAGTTCGCGGGACAGCTACACCGGGGAGCTGTTTTTT CASSSRDSYTGELFF TRBJ2-2 TRBV11-3 - -
TGTGCCAGCAGCTCCCGAACAGGGGGCGAGTCCGGCTACACCTTC CASSSRTGGESGYTF TRBJ1-2 TRBV7-8 - TRBD1
TGCAGTGCTAGTAGGTACAGTGGCGACGATACGCAGTATTTT CSASRYSGDDTQYF TRBJ2-3 TRBV20-1 - -
TGTGCCAGCAGTGGAGGACAGGGAGGTCATCAGCCCCAGCATTTT CASSGGQGGHQPQHF TRBJ1-5 TRBV2 - TRBD1
TGTGCCAGCAGAGGGACCGGGACACCTTATGGCTACACCTTC CASRGTGTPYGYTF TRBJ1-2 TRBV6-5 - -
TGTGCCAGCAGTGATAGAGTGGGGGGGCCTCGAGCTGAGACCCAGTACTTC CASSDRVGGPRAETQYF TRBJ2-5 TRBV2 many -
TGTGCCAGCAGGAGACAGGGAACCACAGATACGCAGTATTTT CASRRQGTTDTQYF TRBJ2-3 TRBV9 - TRBD1
TGTGCCATCAGTGAACCGCGGGACAGGCCTGCGTACGAGCAGTACTTC CAISEPRDRPAYEQYF TRBJ2-7 TRBV10-3 - TRBD1
TGCGCCAGCAGCCTCGCAGGGGTCCGTCAGCCCCAGCATTTT CASSLAGVRQPQHF TRBJ1-5 TRBV4-1 - -
TGTGCCAGCAGTCAGCACCGGGGGACCCAGTACTTC CASSQHRGTQYF TRBJ2-5 TRBV12-3/TRBV12-4 - -
TGCGCCAGCAGCCCCCAGAGTAGCGGAGCCGGAGATACGCAGTATTTT CASSPQSSGAGDTQYF TRBJ2-3 TRBV5-1 - -
TGTGCTAGCAGCTGGAGGGACTGGGCCAATGAGCAGTTCTTC CASSWRDWANEQFF TRBJ2-1 TRBV7-7 few -
TGTGCCAGCATTATAGACCAGGGTGGGACTGAAGCTTTCTTT CASIIDQGGTEAFF TRBJ1-1 TRBV6-5 - -
TGTGCCACCAGCACCAGGACTCCTGAGACCCAGTACTTC CATSTRTPETQYF TRBJ2-5 TRBV15 - -
TGTGCCAGCAGTCAGGGCGGCTGGCACAACAATGAGCAGTTCTTC CASSQGGWHNNEQFF TRBJ2-1 TRBV9 - -
TGCGCCAGCCTTACTGGACAGGGTATCCAGCCCCAGCATTTT CASLTGQGIQPQHF TRBJ1-5 TRBV10-1 - TRBD1
TGCGCCAGCAGCACAATGACAGGGACTGAAGCTTTCTTT CASSTMTGTEAFF TRBJ1-1 TRBV5-1 - TRBD1
TGTGCCAGCAGTAGCATCTCTGGGGCCAACGTCCTGACTTTC CASSSISGANVLTF TRBJ2-6 TRBV7-9 - -
TGTGCCAGTAAGGGGCCGGGGACTAGCGAGTACAATGAGCAGTTCTTC CASKGPGTSEYNEQFF TRBJ2-1 TRBV19 - TRBD2